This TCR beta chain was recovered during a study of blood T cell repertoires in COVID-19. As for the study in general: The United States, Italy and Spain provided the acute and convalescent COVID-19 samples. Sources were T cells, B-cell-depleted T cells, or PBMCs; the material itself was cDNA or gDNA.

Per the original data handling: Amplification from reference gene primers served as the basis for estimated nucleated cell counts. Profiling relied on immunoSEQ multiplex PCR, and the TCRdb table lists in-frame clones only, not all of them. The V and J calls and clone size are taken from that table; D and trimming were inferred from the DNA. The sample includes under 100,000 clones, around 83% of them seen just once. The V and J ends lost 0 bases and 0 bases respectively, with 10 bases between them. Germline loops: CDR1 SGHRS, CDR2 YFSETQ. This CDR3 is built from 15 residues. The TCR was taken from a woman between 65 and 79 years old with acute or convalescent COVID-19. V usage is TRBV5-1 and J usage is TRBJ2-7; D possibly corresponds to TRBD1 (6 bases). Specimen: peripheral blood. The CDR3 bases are TGCGCCAGCAGCTTGGAGGGGGTCCCCTCCTACGAGCAGTACTTC. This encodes CASSLEGVPSYEQYF.